Presented here are 6 T cell receptor beta chains from one specimen sequenced in a study of CD8 T cells in Susac syndrome. Random hexamers were used to reverse transcribe the RNA input (roughly 0.5 to 1 ug). TCRdb fed the immunoSEQ multiplex PCR reads into MiXCR, producing one record per CDR3 protein. The repertoire has around 170,000 distinct CDR3 sequences, more than 90% of them found once; the top ten carry 0.075% to 0.1%. What was sequenced was CD4+ T cells from PBMCs. These TCRs come from a human donor with Susac syndrome.

V and J are TRBV11-2 and TRBJ2-7; 11 bases are a match to TRBD2. CDR3 size: 15 residues. CDR1 SGHAT and CDR2 FQNNGV come from the germline V gene. V gave up 1 base and J gave up 3 bases; unmatched junction bases: 2. This CDR3 is CASSLGLAGFYEQYF. CDR3 nucleotides: TGTGCCAGCAGCTTAGGACTAGCGGGATTCTACGAGCAGTACTTC.

The V and J genes are TRBV18 and TRBJ1-3, with D possibly matching TRBD1 (6 bases). In germline, CDR1 is KGHSH, CDR2 LQKENI. The CDR3 consists of 16 residues. Trimming pared 0 bases from V and 0 bases from J, leaving 9 bases between. The CDR3 protein is CASSPPTGISGNTIYF. As DNA, the CDR3 is TGTGCCAGCTCACCACCCACAGGGATCTCTGGAAACACCATATATTTT.

The chain has TRBV10-3 and TRBJ2-3, with 8 nucleotides matching TRBD2. The CDR3 sequence is 19 residues long. V dropped 5 bases and J dropped 2; count of bases not matched to a gene: 18. Germline-derived CDR1 and CDR2 are ENHRY and SYGVKD. As DNA, the CDR3 is TGTGCCATCAGTCTTGATGGGAGCGGGGGAGGGTCTTTCACAGATACGCAGTATTTT. This sequence encodes CAISLDGSGGGSFTDTQYF.

The chain joins TRBV20-1 to TRBJ1-2, with TRBD1 matching 8 bases. Germline CDR1 is DFQATT and CDR2 is SNEGSKA (reference sequence). The CDR3 loop spans 12 amino acids. J lost 4 bases, V lost 6 bases, and 4 bases had no gene match. CDR3 DNA: TGCAGTGCACCGGACAGGGCCTATGGCTACACCTTC. It specifies CSAPDRAYGYTF.

The chain has TRBV7-3 and TRBJ2-5; a possible D gene is TRBD1 (6 bases). The CDR3 is made up of 15 amino acids. V was pared by 1 base and J by 3 bases, with 12 bases between. The V gene's germline CDR1 is SGHTA and CDR2 FQGTGA. In DNA form, the CDR3 reads TGTGCCAGCAGCTTAAACACAGGGAAGGAAGAGACCCAGTACTTC. Amino acid sequence: CASSLNTGKEETQYF.

The V and J genes are TRBV13 and TRBJ1-6; 8 bases align to TRBD1. CDR1 is PRHDT and CDR2 is FYEKMQ in the germline V gene (reference sequence). The V segment lost 5 bases and the J segment 0 bases; nucleotides outside the gene matches: 18. The CDR3 is 21 amino acids. For the CDR3, the DNA is TGTGCCAGCAGCCCCGGCCCCGGGACAGGAGGGATAAGCTCCTATAATTCACCCCTCCACTTT. Residues: CASSPGPGTGGISSYNSPLHF.